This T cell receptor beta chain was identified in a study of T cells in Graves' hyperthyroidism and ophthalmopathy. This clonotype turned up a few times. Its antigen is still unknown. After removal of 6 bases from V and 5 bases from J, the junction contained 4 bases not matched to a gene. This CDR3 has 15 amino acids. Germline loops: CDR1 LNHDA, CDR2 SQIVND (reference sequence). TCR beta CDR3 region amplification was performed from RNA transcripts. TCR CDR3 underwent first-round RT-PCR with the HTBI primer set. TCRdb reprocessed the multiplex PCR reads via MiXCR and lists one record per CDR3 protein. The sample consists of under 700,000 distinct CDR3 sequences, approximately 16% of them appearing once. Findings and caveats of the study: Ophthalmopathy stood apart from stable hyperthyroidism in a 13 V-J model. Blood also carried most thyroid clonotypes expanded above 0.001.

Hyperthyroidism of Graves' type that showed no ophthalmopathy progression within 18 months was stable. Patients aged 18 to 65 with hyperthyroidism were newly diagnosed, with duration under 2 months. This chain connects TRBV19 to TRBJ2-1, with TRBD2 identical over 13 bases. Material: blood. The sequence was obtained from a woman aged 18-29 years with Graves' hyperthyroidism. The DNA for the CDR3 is TGTGCCAGTAGGAGGACTAGCGGGAGTCACAATGAGCAGTTCTTC. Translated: CASRRTSGSHNEQFF.